One T cell receptor (beta chain) is described in this entry. The sample originates from a study of control samples from healthy donors and cancer patients. The data were produced by immunoSEQ multiplex PCR, yet TCRdb's version contains in-frame clones alone and is incomplete. The table lists 100,000 to 150,000 clones, roughly 90% of them singletons, with about 2.2% in the top ten. Germline V gene lookup returns CDR1 MGHDK and CDR2 SYGVNS. The length of the CDR3 is 13 residues. V gave up 6 bases and J gave up 5 bases, with 10 bases separating them. Sequencing was done on a sample of blood. This chain uses TRBV25-1 with TRBJ2-2, with D possibly matching TRBD1 (6 bases). This clonotype was sampled from a woman aged 45-59 years in good health. The CDR3, as DNA: TGTGCCAGCAGGGGGGCGTCGACCGGGGAGCTGTTTTTT. Translated, it gives CASRGASTGELFF.